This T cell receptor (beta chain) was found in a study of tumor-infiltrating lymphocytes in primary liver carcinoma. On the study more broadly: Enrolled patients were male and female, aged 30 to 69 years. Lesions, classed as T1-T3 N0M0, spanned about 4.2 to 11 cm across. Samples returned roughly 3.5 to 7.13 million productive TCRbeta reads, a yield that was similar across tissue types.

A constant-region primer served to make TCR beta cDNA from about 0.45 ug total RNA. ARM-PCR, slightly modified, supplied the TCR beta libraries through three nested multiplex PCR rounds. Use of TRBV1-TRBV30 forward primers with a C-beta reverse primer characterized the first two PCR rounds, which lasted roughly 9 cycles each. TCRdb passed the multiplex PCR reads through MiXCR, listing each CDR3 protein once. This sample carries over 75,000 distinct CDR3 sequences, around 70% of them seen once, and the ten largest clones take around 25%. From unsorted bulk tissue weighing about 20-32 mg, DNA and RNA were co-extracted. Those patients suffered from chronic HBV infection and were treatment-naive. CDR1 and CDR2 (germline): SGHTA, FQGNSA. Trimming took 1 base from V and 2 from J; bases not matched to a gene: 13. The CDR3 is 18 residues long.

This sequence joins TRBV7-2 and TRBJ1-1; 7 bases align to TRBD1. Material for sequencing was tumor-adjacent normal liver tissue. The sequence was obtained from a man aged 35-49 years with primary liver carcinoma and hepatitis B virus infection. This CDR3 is CASSLVPLTGSENTEAFF. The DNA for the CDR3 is TGTGCCAGCAGCTTAGTTCCCCTGACAGGGTCGGAAAACACTGAAGCTTTCTTT.